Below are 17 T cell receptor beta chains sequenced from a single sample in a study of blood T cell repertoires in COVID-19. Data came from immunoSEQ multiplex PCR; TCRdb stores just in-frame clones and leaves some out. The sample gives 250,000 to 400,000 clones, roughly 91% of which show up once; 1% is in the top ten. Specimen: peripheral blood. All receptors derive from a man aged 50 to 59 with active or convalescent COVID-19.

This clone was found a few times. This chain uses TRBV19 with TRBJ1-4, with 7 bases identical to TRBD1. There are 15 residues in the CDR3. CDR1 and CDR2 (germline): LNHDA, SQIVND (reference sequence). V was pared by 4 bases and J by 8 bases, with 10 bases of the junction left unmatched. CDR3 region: CASSTTRQGGEKLFF. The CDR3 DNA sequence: TGTGCCAGTAGTACTACCCGACAGGGTGGGGAAAAACTGTTTTTT. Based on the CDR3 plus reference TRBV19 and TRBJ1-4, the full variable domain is DGGITQSPKYLFRKEGQNVTLSCEQNLNHDAMYWYRQDPGQGLRLIYYSQIVNDFQKGDIAEGYSVSREKKESFPLTVTSAQKNPTAFYLCASSTTRQGGEKLFFGSGTQLSVL.

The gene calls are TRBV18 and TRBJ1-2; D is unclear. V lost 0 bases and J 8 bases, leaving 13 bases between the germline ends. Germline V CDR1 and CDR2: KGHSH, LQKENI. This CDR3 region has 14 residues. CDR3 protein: CASSPPSVFQGYTF. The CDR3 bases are TGTGCCAGCTCACCACCTTCCGTATTCCAGGGCTACACCTTC.

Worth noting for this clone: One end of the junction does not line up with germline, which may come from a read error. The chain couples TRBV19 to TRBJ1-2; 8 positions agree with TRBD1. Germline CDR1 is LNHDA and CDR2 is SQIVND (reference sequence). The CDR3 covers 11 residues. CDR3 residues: CASSTGQGSIF. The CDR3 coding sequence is TGTGCCAGTAGTACCGGACAGGGATCGATCTTC.

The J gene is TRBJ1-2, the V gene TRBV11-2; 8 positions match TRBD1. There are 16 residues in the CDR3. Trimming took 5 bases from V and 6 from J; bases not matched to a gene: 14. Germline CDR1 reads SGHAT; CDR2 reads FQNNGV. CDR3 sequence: CASSLGQGAKGDGYTF. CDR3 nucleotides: TGTGCCAGCAGCCTGGGGCAGGGGGCTAAGGGGGATGGCTACACCTTC.

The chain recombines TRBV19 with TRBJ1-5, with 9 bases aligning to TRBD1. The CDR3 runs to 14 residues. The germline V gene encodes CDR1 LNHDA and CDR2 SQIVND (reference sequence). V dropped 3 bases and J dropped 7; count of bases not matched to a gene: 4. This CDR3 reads CASSMDRGGQPQHF. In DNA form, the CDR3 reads TGTGCCAGTAGTATGGACAGGGGAGGACAGCCCCAGCATTTT.

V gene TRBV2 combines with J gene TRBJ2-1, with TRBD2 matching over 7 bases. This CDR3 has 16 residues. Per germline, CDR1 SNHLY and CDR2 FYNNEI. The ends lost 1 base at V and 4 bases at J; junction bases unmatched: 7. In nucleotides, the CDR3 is TGTGCCAGCAGTGAAGTGGGCGGGAGCCTATACAATGAGCAGTTCTTC. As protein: CASSEVGGSLYNEQFF.

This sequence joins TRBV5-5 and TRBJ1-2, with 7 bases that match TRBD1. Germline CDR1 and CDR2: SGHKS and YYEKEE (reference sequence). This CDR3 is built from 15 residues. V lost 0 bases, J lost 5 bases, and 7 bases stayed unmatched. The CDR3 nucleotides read TGTGCCAGCAGCTTGGACTGGGACAGCCCGTATGGCTACACCTTC. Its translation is CASSLDWDSPYGYTF.

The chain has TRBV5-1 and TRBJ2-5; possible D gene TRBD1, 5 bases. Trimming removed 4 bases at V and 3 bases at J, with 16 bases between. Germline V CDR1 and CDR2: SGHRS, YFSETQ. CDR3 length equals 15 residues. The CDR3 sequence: CASSPGPSGKETQYF. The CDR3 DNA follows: TGCGCCAGCAGCCCGGGTCCGTCAGGGAAAGAGACCCAGTACTTC.

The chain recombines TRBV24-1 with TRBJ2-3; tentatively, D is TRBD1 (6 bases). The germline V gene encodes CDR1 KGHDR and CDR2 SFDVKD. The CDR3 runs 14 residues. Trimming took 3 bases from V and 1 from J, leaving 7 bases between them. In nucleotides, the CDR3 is TGTGCCACCAGTGATGCAGGGGGCACAGATACGCAGTATTTT. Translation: CATSDAGGTDTQYF.

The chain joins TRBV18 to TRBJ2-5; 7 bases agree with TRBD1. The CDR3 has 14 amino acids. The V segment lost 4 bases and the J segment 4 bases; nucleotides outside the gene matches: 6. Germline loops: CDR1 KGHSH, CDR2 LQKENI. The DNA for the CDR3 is TGTGCCAGCTCACTCGGGACAGCCCTAGAGACCCAGTACTTC. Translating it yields CASSLGTALETQYF.

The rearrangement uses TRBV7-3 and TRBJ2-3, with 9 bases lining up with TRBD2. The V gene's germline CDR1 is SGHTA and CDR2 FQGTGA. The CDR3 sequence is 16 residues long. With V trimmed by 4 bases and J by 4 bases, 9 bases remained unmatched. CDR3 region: CASSSALAGASDTQYF. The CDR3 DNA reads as TGTGCCAGCAGCTCGGCCTTAGCGGGAGCATCAGATACGCAGTATTTT. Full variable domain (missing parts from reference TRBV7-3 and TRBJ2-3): GAGVSQTPSNKVTEKGKYVELRCDPISGHTALYWYRQSLGQGPEFLIYFQGTGAADDSGLPNDRFFAVRPEGSVSTLKIQRTERGDSAVYLCASSSALAGASDTQYFGPGTRLTVL.

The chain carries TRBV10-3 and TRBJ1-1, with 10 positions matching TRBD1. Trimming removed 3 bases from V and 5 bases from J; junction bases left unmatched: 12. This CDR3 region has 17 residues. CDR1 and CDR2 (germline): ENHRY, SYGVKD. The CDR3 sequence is CAISDHGTGDIRTEAFF. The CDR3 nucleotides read TGTGCCATCAGTGACCATGGGACAGGGGACATACGGACTGAAGCTTTCTTT.

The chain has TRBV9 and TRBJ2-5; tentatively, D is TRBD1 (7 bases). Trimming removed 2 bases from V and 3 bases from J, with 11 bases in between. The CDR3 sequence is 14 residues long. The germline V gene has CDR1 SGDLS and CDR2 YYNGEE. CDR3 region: CASSVRGTEETQYF. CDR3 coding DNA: TGTGCCAGCAGCGTCCGCGGGACAGAAGAGACCCAGTACTTC. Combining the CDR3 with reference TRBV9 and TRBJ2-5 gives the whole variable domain DSGVTQTPKHLITATGQRVTLRCSPRSGDLSVYWYQQSLDQGLQFLIQYYNGEERAKGNILERFSAQQFPDLHSELNLSSLELGDSALYFCASSVRGTEETQYFGPGTRLLVL.

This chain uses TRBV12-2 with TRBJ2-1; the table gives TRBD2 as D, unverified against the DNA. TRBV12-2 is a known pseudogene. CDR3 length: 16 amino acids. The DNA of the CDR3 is TGTGCAAGTCGCTTACAACTAGCGGGATACGACAATGAGCAGTTCTTC. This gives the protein CASRLQLAGYDNEQFF.

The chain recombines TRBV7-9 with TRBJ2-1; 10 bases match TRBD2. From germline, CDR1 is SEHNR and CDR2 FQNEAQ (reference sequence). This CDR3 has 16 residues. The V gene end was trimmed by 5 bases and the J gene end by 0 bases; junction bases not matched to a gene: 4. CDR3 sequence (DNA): TGTGCCAGCAGCCCACCTAGCGGGAGCTCCTACAATGAGCAGTTCTTC. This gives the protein CASSPPSGSSYNEQFF.

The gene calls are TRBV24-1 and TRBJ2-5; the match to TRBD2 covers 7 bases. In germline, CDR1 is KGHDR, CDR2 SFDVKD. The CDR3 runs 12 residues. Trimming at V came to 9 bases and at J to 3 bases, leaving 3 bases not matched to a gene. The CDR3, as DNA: TGTGCCACCGGGGGGGTTGAAGAGACCCAGTACTTC. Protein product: CATGGVEETQYF.

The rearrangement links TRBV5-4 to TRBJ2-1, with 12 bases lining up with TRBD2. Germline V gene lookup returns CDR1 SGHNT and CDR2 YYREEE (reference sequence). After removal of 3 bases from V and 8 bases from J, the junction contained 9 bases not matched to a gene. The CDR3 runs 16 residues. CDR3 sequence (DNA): TGTGCCAGCAGCTCGCGACTAGCGGGAGAGTTGGATGAGCAGTTCTTC. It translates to CASSSRLAGELDEQFF.